The clone carrying this TCR beta chain appeared a few times. TCRdb re-derived calls from the 5' RACE reads in MiXCR, one entry per CDR3 protein. Of 35,000 or so distinct CDR3 sequences in the sample, 16% are singletons; the top ten hold approximately 43%. This record belongs to a study of CD8 T cells in ankylosing spondylitis. Per the germline V gene, CDR1 is SGHTA and CDR2 is FQGNSA. The trim removed 7 bases at V and 5 bases at J, leaving 5 bases unmatched. This CDR3 has 13 amino acids. This TCR was sampled from a male donor with ankylosing spondylitis or in good health (not recorded which). The J gene is TRBJ2-5, the V gene TRBV7-2, with TRBD2 matching over 9 bases. The sequenced sample consisted of blood. The CDR3 spells CASKAGGRETQYF. In DNA form, the CDR3 reads TGTGCCAGCAAAGCGGGAGGTCGGGAGACCCAGTACTTC.